This TCR beta chain was recorded in a study of beta chain features in type 1 diabetes. Across the whole study: Cell yields, gender and age were similar in healthy donors and patients.

Sorted populations were all over 95% pure. This clone was counted ten times or more. Its cognate antigen is unknown. Study-wide results and limits: Type 1 diabetes patients had moderately but significantly shorter TCRB CDR3s in all four CD4+ subsets. Comparison showed that naive, central memory and Treg TCRB repertoires appeared more similar among patients than among healthy donors.

The isolated RNA, all of it, was reverse transcribed, so expressed TCRB transcripts were what got sequenced. The protocol was immunoSEQ multiplex PCR, while the TCRdb copy is restricted to in-frame clones and leaves out a portion. The sample has 300,000 to 450,000 clones, 9.5% to 10% seen once. What was sequenced was central memory CD4+ T cells from blood. The receptor was isolated from a man aged 25-45 years with type 1 diabetes.

The CDR3: CASSLSTGVSGYTF. For the CDR3, the DNA is TGTGCCAGCAGCCTATCCACAGGGGTTAGCGGCTACACCTTC. This chain joins TRBV7-2 and TRBJ1-2; 7 bases fit TRBD1. The CDR3 covers 14 residues. The germline V gene has CDR1 SGHTA and CDR2 FQGNSA. V shed 5 bases and J 8 bases; nucleotides not matched to a gene: 11.